This TCR beta chain was recovered during a study of chemoradiotherapy in HPV16-positive cancers. The study's findings and limits: HPV-responsive T-cell expansion during chemoradiotherapy was linked to improved recurrence-free survival in HPV16-positive patients. Candidate HPV-specific clones and E7-related TCR motifs grew in tumor during treatment. Only two HPV16-positive patients supplied the functional HPV-specificity definition.

Of note for this clone: What it binds is unknown.

The germline V and J ends were trimmed by 4 bases and 0 bases, with 13 bases remaining between them. Germline CDR1 and CDR2: SGDLS and YYNGEE. This CDR3 has 15 residues. Produced via immunoSEQ multiplex PCR; TCRdb's table is partial and in-frame only. Of 6,000 or so clones listed, 80% to 85% were seen once; the top ten hold 35% to 45%. Over chemoradiotherapy, repertoires were sampled more than once. This chain links TRBV9 with TRBJ1-1; D is perhaps TRBD1 (5 bases). The source is a human donor with HPV-associated anogenital cancer. The specimen was collected from a patient who underwent chemoradiotherapy. CDR3: CASSPQTAMNTEAFF. The CDR3 DNA sequence: TGTGCCAGCAGCCCCCAGACAGCCATGAACACTGAAGCTTTCTTT.